This T cell receptor beta chain was sequenced in a study of technical replicates of blood from several donors. The table came from immunoSEQ multiplex PCR; TCRdb's copy has only in-frame clones and leaves some out. The sample lists approximately 74,000 clones, over 70% occurring once. CDR3 length equals 13 residues. In germline, CDR1 is SEHNR, CDR2 FQNEAQ (reference sequence). Germline trimming cut 5 bases from V and 6 bases from J; bases unmatched to any gene: 4. The genes are TRBV7-9 and TRBJ2-3, with 8 bases fitting TRBD1. This receptor was taken from a human donor in good health. Some clones in this sample may be carry-over from other donors' samples. The specimen was PBMCs. The CDR3 loop reads CASSDQGADTQYF. The CDR3 bases are TGTGCCAGCAGCGATCAGGGGGCGGATACGCAGTATTTT.